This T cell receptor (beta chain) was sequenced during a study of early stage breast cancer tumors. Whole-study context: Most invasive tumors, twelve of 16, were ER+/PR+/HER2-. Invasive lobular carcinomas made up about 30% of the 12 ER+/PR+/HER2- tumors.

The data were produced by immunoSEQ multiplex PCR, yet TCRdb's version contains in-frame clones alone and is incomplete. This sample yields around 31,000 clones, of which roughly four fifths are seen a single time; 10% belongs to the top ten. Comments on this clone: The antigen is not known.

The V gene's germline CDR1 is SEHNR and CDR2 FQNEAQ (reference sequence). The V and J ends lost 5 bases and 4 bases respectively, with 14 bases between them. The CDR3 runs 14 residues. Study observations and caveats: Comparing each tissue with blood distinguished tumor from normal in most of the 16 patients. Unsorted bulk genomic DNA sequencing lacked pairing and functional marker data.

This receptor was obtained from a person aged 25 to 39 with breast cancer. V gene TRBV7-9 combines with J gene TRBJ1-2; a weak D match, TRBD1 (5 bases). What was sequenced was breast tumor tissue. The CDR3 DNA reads TGTGCCAGCAGCCACGCGGCAGGGTCCTATGGCTACACCTTC. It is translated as CASSHAAGSYGYTF. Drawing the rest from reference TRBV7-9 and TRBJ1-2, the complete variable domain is DTGVSQNPRHKITKRGQNVTFRCDPISEHNRLYWYRQTLGQGPEFLTYFQNEAQLEKSRLLSDRFSAERPKGSFSTLEIQRTEQGDSAMYLCASSHAAGSYGYTFGSGTRLTVV.